This entry features one T cell receptor (beta chain) sequence. Its antigen is not yet known. One base away there is no much larger clone; base qualities are not given. The sample originates from a study of blood T cell repertoires in COVID-19 (TCRdb year 2020). A note on the overall study: The collaborator samples originated in the United States, Italy and Spain and spanned the acute and convalescent phases of COVID-19. The prospective study material was composed of cDNA or gDNA derived from T cells, B-cell-depleted T cells, or PBMCs. Deeply sampled blood TCRbeta repertoires from subjects exposed to, actively infected with, or recovered from COVID-19 were included in the dataset. The repertoires were made available in a free public database intended to serve as a resource for research on the immune response to SARS-CoV-2. Samples came from the ongoing ImmuneRACE study (first 160 participants) plus 1,254 subjects from 6 global collaborators. Sample metadata almost always included a de-identified subject ID, COVID-19 status, age in years and sex. Where available, HLA class I and class II types were taken from metadata supplied by the sample provider and were not determined by assay-based typing. Overall study results and their limits: Clinical and demographic metadata were provided uncurated, with the amount varying by source and participant.

V is cut by 1 base and J by 2 bases, and the space between the germline ends is 8 bases. CDR3 length: 14 amino acids, cysteine to phenylalanine. Only the CDR3 DNA stays, 42 bases, in frame from base 1. CDR1 and CDR2, looked up from the germline V gene (reference sequence), are LNHNV and YYDKDF. The immunoSEQ Assay, a bias-controlled multiplex PCR, was used to amplify TCRbeta CDR3 regions from genomic DNA. On the authors' methods: The number of nucleated cells in each sample was estimated by amplification of reference gene primers within the assay. To quantify the absolute abundance of each unique TCRbeta CDR3 rearrangement, sequence reads were collapsed and filtered. Productive Simpson clonality was computed per sample as the square root of Simpson's diversity index over productive rearrangements. As stored in TCRdb, this immuneACCESS dataset retains in-frame rearrangements with V and J assigned. A fraction of the clones does not appear; measured against another copy, unresolved V genes explain less than half of the discrepancy, and the remainder lacks a known reason. That table gives V, J and clone size, and the DNA gave D and trimming. Recorded for this sample are about 150,000 clones; 70% to 90% of them occurred a single time. The ten largest clones capture approximately 12% of the sample.

Each collaborating institution followed its own protocols to collect whole blood in K2EDTA tubes. Collaborator samples were shipped for TCRbeta analysis as frozen whole blood, isolated PBMCs, or DNA extracted from either sample type. The sample taken for sequencing was peripheral blood. The chain couples TRBV15 to TRBJ1-1; the D gene is not confidently resolved. The receptor was derived from a man between 60 and 70 years old with active or convalescent COVID-19. Here is the DNA: TGTGCCACCAGCAGAGTCGGTCTCAACACTGAAGCTTTCTTT. This translates into CATSRVGLNTEAFF.